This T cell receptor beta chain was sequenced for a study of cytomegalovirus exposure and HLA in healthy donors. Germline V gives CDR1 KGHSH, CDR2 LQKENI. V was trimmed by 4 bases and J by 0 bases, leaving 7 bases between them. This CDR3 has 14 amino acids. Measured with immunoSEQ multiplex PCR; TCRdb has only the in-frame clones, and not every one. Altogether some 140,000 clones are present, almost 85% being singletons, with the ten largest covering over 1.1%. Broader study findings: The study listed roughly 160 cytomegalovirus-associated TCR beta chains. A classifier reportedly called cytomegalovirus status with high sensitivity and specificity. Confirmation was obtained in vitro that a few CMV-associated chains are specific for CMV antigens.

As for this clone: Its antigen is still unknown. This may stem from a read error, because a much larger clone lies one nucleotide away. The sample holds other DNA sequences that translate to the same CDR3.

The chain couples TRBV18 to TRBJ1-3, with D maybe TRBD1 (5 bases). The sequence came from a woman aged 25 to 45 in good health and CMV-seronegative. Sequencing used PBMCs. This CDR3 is CASSLQGSGNTIYF. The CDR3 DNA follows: TGTGCCAGCTCACTTCAGGGCTCTGGAAACACCATATATTTT.